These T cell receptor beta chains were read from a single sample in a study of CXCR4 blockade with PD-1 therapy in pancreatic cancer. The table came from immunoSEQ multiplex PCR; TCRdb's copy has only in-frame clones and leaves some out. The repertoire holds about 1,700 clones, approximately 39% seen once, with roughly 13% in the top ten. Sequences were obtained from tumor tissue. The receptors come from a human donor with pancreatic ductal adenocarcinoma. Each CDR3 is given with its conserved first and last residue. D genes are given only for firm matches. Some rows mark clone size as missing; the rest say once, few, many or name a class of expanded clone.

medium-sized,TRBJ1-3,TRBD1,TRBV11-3,TGTGCCAGCAGCTTTGGGACAGGGGGTGGAAACACCATATATTTT,CASSFGTGGGNTIYF
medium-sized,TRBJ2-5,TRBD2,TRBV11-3,TGTGCCAGCAGCCGTGGGACTAGCGGGGCCGGGCCTAAAGAGACCCAGTACTTC,CASSRGTSGAGPKETQYF
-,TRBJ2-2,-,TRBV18,TGTGCCAGCTCACCACCAGCAGTGAACACCGGGGAGCTGTTTTTT,CASSPPAVNTGELFF
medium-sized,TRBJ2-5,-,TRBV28,TGTGCCAGCAGTGACCCCTCCGAGGCGATGAAAGAGACCCAGTACTTC,CASSDPSEAMKETQYF
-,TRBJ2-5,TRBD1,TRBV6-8,TGTGCCAGCAGAGGGACAGAAGAGACCCAGTACTTC,CASRGTEETQYF
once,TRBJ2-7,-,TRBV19,TGTGCCAGTACGGAGGGTCCGGGCTACGAGCAGTACTTC,CASTEGPGYEQYF
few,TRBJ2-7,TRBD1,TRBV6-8,TGTGCCAGCAGTTACTTCGGACAGGGCGAAGAGCAGTACTTC,CASSYFGQGEEQYF
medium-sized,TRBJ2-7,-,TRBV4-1,TGCGCCAGCAGCCAGCGGGCAGCTTACGAGCAGTACTTC,CASSQRAAYEQYF
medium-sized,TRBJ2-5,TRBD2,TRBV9,TGTGCCAGCAGCGTAGGTAGCGGGGGTAAAGAGACCCAGTACTTC,CASSVGSGGKETQYF
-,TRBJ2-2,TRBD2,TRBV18,TGTGCCAGCTCACCTCAACTAGGACTAGCGCCAAACACCGGGGAGCTGTTTTTT,CASSPQLGLAPNTGELFF
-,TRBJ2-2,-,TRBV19,TGTGCCTGCGCAGGTGGGAACACCGGGGAGCTGTTTTTT,CACAGGNTGELFF
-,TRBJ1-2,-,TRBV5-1,TGCGCCAGCACCCCGACCCCAACAGGCCTCTATGGCTACACCTTC,CASTPTPTGLYGYTF
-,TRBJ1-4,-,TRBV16,TGTGCCAGCAGCCAATCCGATGCTTTTGAAAAACTGTTTTTT,CASSQSDAFEKLFF
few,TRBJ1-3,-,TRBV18,TGTGCCAGCTCAACCGGGGCAGGGCCTGGAAACACCATATATTTT,CASSTGAGPGNTIYF
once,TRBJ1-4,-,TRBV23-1,TGCGCCAGCAGCCAAGGTCCCCCAGGGTTGGGTAATGAAAAACTGTTTTTT,CASSQGPPGLGNEKLFF
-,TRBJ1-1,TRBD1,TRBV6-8,TGTGCCAGCAGTACGGGACAGGGGCGGCCCACTGAAGCTTTCTTT,CASSTGQGRPTEAFF
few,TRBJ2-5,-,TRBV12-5,TGTGCCAGCACCACCCCGACGGTAGAGACCCAGTACTTC,CASTTPTVETQYF
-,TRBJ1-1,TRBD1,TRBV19,TGTGCCAGTAGTATAGAGACAGGGCTTATGAACACTGAAGCTTTCTTT,CASSIETGLMNTEAFF
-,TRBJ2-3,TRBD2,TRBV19,TGTGCCAGTAGTCCGACTAGCGGGAGGACAGATACGCAGTATTTT,CASSPTSGRTDTQYF
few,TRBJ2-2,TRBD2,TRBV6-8,TGTGCCATCGGGCGGGAGATCGCCGGGGAGCTGTTTTTT,CAIGREIAGELFF
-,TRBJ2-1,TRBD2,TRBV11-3,TGTGCCAGCAGCTCTCATAGCGGGGGGGCGGATGAGCAGTTCTTC,CASSSHSGGADEQFF
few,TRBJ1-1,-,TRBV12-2,TGTGCCACGGCTGAACAGAGACTGAACACTGAAGCTTTCTTT,CATAEQRLNTEAFF